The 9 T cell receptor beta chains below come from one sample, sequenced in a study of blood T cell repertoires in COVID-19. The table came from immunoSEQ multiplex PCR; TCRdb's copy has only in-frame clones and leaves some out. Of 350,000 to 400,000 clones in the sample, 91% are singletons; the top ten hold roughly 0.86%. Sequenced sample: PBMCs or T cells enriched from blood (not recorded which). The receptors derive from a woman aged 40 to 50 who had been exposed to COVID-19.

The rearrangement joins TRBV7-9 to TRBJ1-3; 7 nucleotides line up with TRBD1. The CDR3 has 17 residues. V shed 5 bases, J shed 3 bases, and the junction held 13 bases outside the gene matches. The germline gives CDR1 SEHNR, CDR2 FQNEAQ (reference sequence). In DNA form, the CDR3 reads TGTGCCAGCAGCCCTGGCGCGGGACAGCAACTTGGAAACACCATATATTTT. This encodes CASSPGAGQQLGNTIYF.

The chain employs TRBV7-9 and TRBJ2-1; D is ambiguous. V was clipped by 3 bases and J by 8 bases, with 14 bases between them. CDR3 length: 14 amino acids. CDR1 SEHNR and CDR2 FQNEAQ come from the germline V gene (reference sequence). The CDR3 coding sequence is TGTGCCAGCAGCTTGGCAATTCGGGTCGATGAGCAGTTCTTC. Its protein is CASSLAIRVDEQFF. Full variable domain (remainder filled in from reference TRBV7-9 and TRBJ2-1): DTGVSQNPRHKITKRGQNVTFRCDPISEHNRLYWYRQTLGQGPEFLTYFQNEAQLEKSRLLSDRFSAERPKGSFSTLEIQRTEQGDSAMYLCASSLAIRVDEQFFGPGTRLTVL.

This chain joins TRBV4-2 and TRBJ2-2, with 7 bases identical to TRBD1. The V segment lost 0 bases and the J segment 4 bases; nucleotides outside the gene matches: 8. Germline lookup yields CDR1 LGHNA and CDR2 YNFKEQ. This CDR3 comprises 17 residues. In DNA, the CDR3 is TGTGCCAGCAGCCAAGATCTAAAGGGGGCGGTCACCGGGGAGCTGTTTTTT. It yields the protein CASSQDLKGAVTGELFF.

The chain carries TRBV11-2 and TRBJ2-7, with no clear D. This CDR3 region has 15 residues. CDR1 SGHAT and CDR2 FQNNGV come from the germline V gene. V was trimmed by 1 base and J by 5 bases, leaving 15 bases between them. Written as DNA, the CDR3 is TGTGCCAGCAGCTTAGGGCGCAGGAAGCTCAACGAGCAGTACTTC. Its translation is CASSLGRRKLNEQYF.

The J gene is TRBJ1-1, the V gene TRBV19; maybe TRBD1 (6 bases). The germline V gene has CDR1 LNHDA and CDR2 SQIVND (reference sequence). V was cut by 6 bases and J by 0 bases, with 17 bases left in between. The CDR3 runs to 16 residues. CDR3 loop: CASRRTGTAMNTEAFF. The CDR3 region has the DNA TGTGCCAGTAGAAGAACAGGGACGGCAATGAACACTGAAGCTTTCTTT. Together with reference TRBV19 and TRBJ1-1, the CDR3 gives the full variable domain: DGGITQSPKYLFRKEGQNVTLSCEQNLNHDAMYWYRQDPGQGLRLIYYSQIVNDFQKGDIAEGYSVSREKKESFPLTVTSAQKNPTAFYLCASRRTGTAMNTEAFFGQGTRLTVV.

CDR3 sequence reads: CASSTKPPGQGYGYTF. DNA for the CDR3: TGTGCCAGTAGTACGAAACCCCCGGGACAGGGGTATGGCTACACCTTC. The chain links TRBV19 to TRBJ1-2; 10 nucleotides align to TRBD1. CDR1 and CDR2 from the germline V gene are LNHDA and SQIVND (reference sequence). The CDR3 consists of 16 residues. The V and J ends lost 4 bases and 5 bases, in that order; junction bases with no gene match: 10.

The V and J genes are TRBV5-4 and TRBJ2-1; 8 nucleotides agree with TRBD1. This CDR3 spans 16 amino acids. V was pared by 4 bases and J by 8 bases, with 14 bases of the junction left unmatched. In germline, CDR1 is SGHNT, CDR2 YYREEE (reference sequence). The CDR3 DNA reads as TGTGCCAGCAGCCCCGCCAGGGGCAGGGGGCGGGATGAGCAGTTCTTC. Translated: CASSPARGRGRDEQFF.

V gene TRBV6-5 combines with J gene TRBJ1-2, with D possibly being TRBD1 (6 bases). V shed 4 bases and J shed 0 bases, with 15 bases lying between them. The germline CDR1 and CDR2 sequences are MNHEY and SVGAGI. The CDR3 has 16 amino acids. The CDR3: CASSSQGQTSNYGYTF. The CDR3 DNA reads TGTGCCAGCAGTTCCCAAGGACAGACATCTAACTATGGCTACACCTTC.

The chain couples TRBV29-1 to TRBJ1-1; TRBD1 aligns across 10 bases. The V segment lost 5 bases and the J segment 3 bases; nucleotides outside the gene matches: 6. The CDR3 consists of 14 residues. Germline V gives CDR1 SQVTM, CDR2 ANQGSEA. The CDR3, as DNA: TGCAGCGTTCATAGACAGGGGGCGGACACTGAAGCTTTCTTT. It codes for CSVHRQGADTEAFF.